This T cell receptor (beta chain) was sequenced during a study of cytomegalovirus exposure and HLA in healthy donors. Across the whole study: Of around 400 genotyped donors, about 80% grouped in the Caucasian-associated ancestry cluster.

A multiplex PCR was run with 60 Vbeta primers and 13 Jbeta primers. TCRdb keeps only in-frame clones here, not all; method: immunoSEQ multiplex PCR. The sample lists about 190,000 clones; approximately 88% were seen once. The CDR3 runs to 12 residues. The germline V and J ends were trimmed by 6 bases and 8 bases, with 13 bases remaining between them. Germline lookup yields CDR1 MNHEY and CDR2 SVGAGI. The rearrangement links TRBV6-5 to TRBJ1-2; a possible D gene is TRBD1 (5 bases). Sample: PBMCs. This receptor was identified in a boy younger than 10 in good health and CMV-seronegative. The CDR3 DNA is TGTGCCAGCAGCTGGGGGACTGGGGGCTACACCTTC. Translation: CASSWGTGGYTF.